This T cell receptor beta chain emerged from a study of blood T cells in healthy people across ages. V was trimmed by 5 bases and J by 8 bases, leaving 15 bases between them. There are 13 residues in the CDR3. CDR1 is SEHNR and CDR2 is FQNEAQ in the germline V gene (reference sequence). Primed by a sample-barcoded 5' primer and a J-beta primer mix, a second PCR proceeded for 7 to 11 cycles. TCRdb re-derived calls from the 5' RACE reads in MiXCR, one entry per CDR3 protein. Of about 1.4 million distinct CDR3 sequences in the sample, 45% to 70% were seen once. This clonotype has just a few counts. The chain combines TRBV7-9 with TRBJ1-2, with no clear D. This receptor was identified in a man between 18 and 29 years old in good health. Sequencing was done on a sample of blood. CDR3 nucleotide sequence: TGTGCCAGCAGCCCGACCGCCGAATGGGGCTACACCTTC. Amino acid sequence: CASSPTAEWGYTF.